The following is a T cell receptor beta chain sequence with its context. Its target is unknown. The data were obtained in a study of shared clonotypes between healthy human individuals. Study context: Per donor, three plates held CD4 naive cells, three held CD4 memory, two held CD8 naive and one held CD8 memory.

Germline V gene lookup returns CDR1 LNHDA and CDR2 SQIVND (reference sequence). The junction had 5 bases not matched to a gene; V was cut back by 6 bases and J by 3 bases. The CDR3 totals 13 residues. Per the original data handling: In the immunoSEQ data, sequences were junction-only and lacked quality scores, so filtering differed. Method: immunoSEQ multiplex PCR; TCRdb's copy keeps in-frame clones and lacks some. V and J calls and clone size are given by that table; D and trimming were obtained from the DNA. This table holds approximately 2,000,000 clones, 80% to 95% found once. Findings of the study overall: A reduction in generation probabilities was seen for non-shared clonotypes relative to those shared by all four donors. Generally, naive subsets came out with larger estimated richness than memory subsets.

Material: naive CD4+ T cells from PBMCs. Described subset: CD45RA+ positively selected. V gene TRBV19 combines with J gene TRBJ2-7; TRBD2 matches 7 bases. This TCR was recovered from a man aged 18 to 29 in good health. Some clones in this sample may be carry-over from other donors' samples. The CDR3 loop is CASRPSGGYEQYF. The CDR3 DNA reads TGTGCCAGTAGACCTAGCGGAGGCTACGAGCAGTACTTC.